This TCR beta chain was documented in a study of blood T cell repertoires in COVID-19. About the research overall: Sample material is recorded as cDNA or gDNA derived from T cells, B-cell-depleted T cells, or PBMCs.

Repertoires were generated with immunoSEQ multiplex PCR, while TCRdb's copy carries only in-frame clones and drops some. In the table there are 26,000 or so clones, about 83% of which are singletons. The CDR3 spans 15 residues. CDR1 is MDHEN, CDR2 SYDVKM, per germline. V was pared by 4 bases and J by 4 bases, with 7 bases of the junction left unmatched. The sequence came from a human donor in a cohort sampled during active COVID-19. The chain uses TRBV28 and TRBJ2-7; TRBD2 matches at 10 bases. Sample: peripheral blood. The CDR3 DNA reads TGTGCCAGCAGTTCGTTAGCGGGAGGTCTATACGAGCAGTACTTC. This sequence encodes CASSSLAGGLYEQYF.